The present TCR beta chain was sequenced within a study of CXCR3-negative and CXCR3-positive naive CD8 T cells. General observations from the study: The TRB CDR3s that CXCR3-positive naive cells carried were more hydrophobic than those of CXCR3-negative naive cells. Comparison of naive CXCR3-negative and CXCR3-positive cells revealed similar TRBV-TRBJ usage, while memory cells differed. Diversity in memory CD8+ cells fell much lower than the comparably high levels seen in both naive subsets.

Points on this clonotype: Its antigen is not identified.

Via 5' RACE with UMI labels, TRB cDNA libraries were prepared. TCRdb re-called the 5' RACE reads, yielding one record per CDR3 amino acid sequence without DNA. The sample has around 60,000 distinct CDR3 sequences. Per germline, CDR1 MNHNY and CDR2 SVGAGI (reference sequence). This CDR3 has 15 amino acids. This receptor was obtained from a human donor in good health. Some clones in this sample may be carry-over from other donors' samples. The V and J genes are TRBV6-6 and TRBJ1-4; TCRdb designates TRBD1, a call that cannot be tested without DNA. Specimen: naive CXCR3+ CD8+ T cells from blood. The subset: CD45RO-CCR7+CD27+CD95- naive CD8+ T cells expressing CXCR3 (TNR3+). CDR3 sequence: CASSYGGGRNEKLFF.